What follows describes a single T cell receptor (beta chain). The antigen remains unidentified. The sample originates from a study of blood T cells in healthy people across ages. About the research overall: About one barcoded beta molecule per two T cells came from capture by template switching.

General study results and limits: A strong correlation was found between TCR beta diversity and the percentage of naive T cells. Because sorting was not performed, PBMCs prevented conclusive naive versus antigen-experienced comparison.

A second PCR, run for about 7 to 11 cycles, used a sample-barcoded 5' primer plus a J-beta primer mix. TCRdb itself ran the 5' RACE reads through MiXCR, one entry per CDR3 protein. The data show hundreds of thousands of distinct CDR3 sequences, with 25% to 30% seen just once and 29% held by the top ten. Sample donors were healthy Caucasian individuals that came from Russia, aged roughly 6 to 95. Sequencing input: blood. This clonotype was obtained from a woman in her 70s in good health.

This chain's CDR3 is CASSFKGQTGELFF. CDR3 coding DNA: TGTGCCAGCAGCTTCAAGGGGCAGACCGGGGAGCTGTTTTTT. The rearrangement uses TRBV7-2 and TRBJ2-2; maybe TRBD1 (5 bases). Deletions cut 3 bases from V and 5 bases from J, with 10 bases between. CDR1 is SGHTA, CDR2 FQGNSA, per germline. There are 14 residues in the CDR3.